Below are 30 T cell receptor beta chains sequenced from a single sample in a study of T cell clonotyping in hematopoietic cell transplantation. Data came from immunoSEQ multiplex PCR; TCRdb stores just in-frame clones and leaves some out. This table has roughly 44,000 clones, less than 85% appearing once. Indicated time point: recipient sample about 28 days before transplant, after cytoreduction. The sequencing used peripheral blood mononuclear cells, collected before stem cell transplant. These receptors were obtained from a man aged 55-75 years with acute myeloid leukemia. Some clones in this sample may be carry-over from other donors' samples.

V and J are TRBV30 and TRBJ2-5; D gene uncertain. V shed 5 bases and J shed 1 base, with 14 bases lying between them. The CDR3 loop spans 14 amino acids. The germline gives CDR1 GTSNPN, CDR2 SVGIG (reference sequence). This CDR3 reads CAWGRLSVQETQYF. CDR3 DNA: TGTGCCTGGGGTCGTCTGTCAGTCCAAGAGACCCAGTACTTC.

The V call is TRBV11-3, the J call TRBJ2-5, with TRBD2 as a possible D gene (6 bases). The CDR3 covers 13 residues. Germline loops: CDR1 SGHNT, CDR2 YENEEA. Trimming cost V 1 base and J 5 bases, with 8 bases left between them. CDR3: CASSLGGGETQYF. The CDR3 DNA follows: TGTGCCAGCAGCTTAGGAGGAGGGGAGACCCAGTACTTC.

V and J are TRBV7-2 and TRBJ2-7; D gene uncertain. Trimming removed 2 bases from V and 5 bases from J, with 7 bases in between. The V gene's germline CDR1 is SGHTA and CDR2 FQGNSA. The CDR3 is 12 amino acids. The CDR3: CASSLQPDEQYF. The DNA for the CDR3 is TGTGCCAGCAGCTTACAGCCGGACGAGCAGTACTTC.

This clone was observed a few times. The rearrangement links TRBV28 to TRBJ1-5; D might be TRBD1 (6 bases). V shed 4 bases and J shed 1 base, with 20 bases lying between them. This CDR3 is built from 18 residues. The germline V gene encodes CDR1 MDHEN and CDR2 SYDVKM. The CDR3 here is CASSSPGGRRPSNQPQHF. CDR3 in DNA: TGTGCCAGCAGTTCCCCCGGGGGGCGTCGGCCCAGCAATCAGCCCCAGCATTTT.

This clone occurred a few times. The CDR3 DNA sequence: TGTGCCAGTAGTATTTCACAGAATAATCAGCCCCAGCATTTT. It specifies CASSISQNNQPQHF. This sequence joins TRBV19 and TRBJ1-5; no clear D gene. This CDR3 has 14 residues. V lost 3 bases to trimming and J lost 4 bases, with 10 bases between them. Germline-derived CDR1 and CDR2 are LNHDA and SQIVND (reference sequence).

The chain has TRBV7-6 and TRBJ2-2, with D perhaps TRBD1 or TRBD2 (5 bases each). Germline V gene sequence: CDR1 SGHVS, CDR2 FNYEAQ. V lost 4 bases and J lost 4, with 16 bases in between. The CDR3 length is 16 residues. CDR3 loop: CASSSALTGGTGELFF. The CDR3 DNA follows: TGTGCCAGCAGCTCCGCTTTGACTGGGGGCACCGGGGAGCTGTTTTTT.

This chain joins TRBV27 and TRBJ2-2, with D possibly TRBD1 on 5 matching bases. CDR1 is MNHEY, CDR2 SMNVEV, per germline (reference sequence). The CDR3 covers 16 residues. V was pared by 0 bases and J by 5 bases, with 13 bases between. CDR3 sequence: CASSLSVQGGTGELFF. The CDR3 DNA sequence: TGTGCCAGCAGTTTATCTGTCCAGGGCGGAACCGGGGAGCTGTTTTTT.

The V call is TRBV4-3, the J call TRBJ1-2, with 7 bases identical to TRBD1. The CDR3 loop spans 12 amino acids. J was trimmed by 5 bases and V by 4 bases; bases with no gene match: 1. Looked up from germline, CDR1 is LGHNA and CDR2 is YSLEER. CDR3 in DNA: TGCGCCAGCAGCCCGACAGGGTATGGCTACACCTTC. Its protein product is CASSPTGYGYTF.

V gene TRBV30 combines with J gene TRBJ1-5, with D hard to call. The CDR3 is 12 residues long. V lost 1 base and J 3 bases, leaving 4 bases between the germline ends. Germline V gene data show CDR1 as GTSNPN and CDR2 as SVGIG (reference sequence). CDR3 nucleotides: TGTGCCTGGAGTGACAACAATCAGCCCCAGCATTTT. This encodes CAWSDNNQPQHF.

In this sample, this clone turned up once. The chain has TRBV6-5 and TRBJ1-2; D is possibly TRBD1 (6 bases). V gave up 10 bases and J gave up 7 bases, with 19 bases separating them. The CDR3 spans 13 residues. The germline V gene encodes CDR1 MNHEY and CDR2 SVGAGI. The CDR3 DNA reads TGTGCCACCACCGGACAGCCATTGCGTGGCTACACCTTC. Translated, it gives CATTGQPLRGYTF.

V is TRBV19 and J is TRBJ1-6; no clear D. Deletions cut 0 bases from V and 8 bases from J, with 5 bases between. This CDR3 region has 13 residues. CDR1 is LNHDA and CDR2 is SQIVND in the germline V gene (reference sequence). DNA for the CDR3: TGTGCCAGTAGTATAGATACCCATTCACCCCTCCACTTT. As protein: CASSIDTHSPLHF.

The J gene is TRBJ2-5, the V gene TRBV29-1; D gene unclear. CDR3 size: 12 residues. Trimming left V 4 bases short and J 5 bases short, with 11 bases between. CDR1 is SQVTM and CDR2 is ANQGSEA in the germline V gene. The CDR3 nucleotides read TGCAGCGTTGTGGTAGGGTGGGAGACCCAGTACTTC. Its protein product is CSVVVGWETQYF.

The CDR3 sequence is CASGSGANVLTF. DNA for the CDR3: TGTGCCAGTGGCTCTGGGGCCAACGTCCTGACTTTC. V and J are TRBV7-8 and TRBJ2-6; D unclear. Germline CDR1 and CDR2: SGHVS and FQNEAQ. V was trimmed by 9 bases and J by 0 bases, leaving 3 bases between them. The CDR3 consists of 12 residues.

The chain combines TRBV7-2 with TRBJ2-3; no clear D gene. Per germline, CDR1 SGHTA and CDR2 FQGNSA. The CDR3 has 13 amino acids. Trimming shortened V by 11 bases and J by 2 bases, and 14 bases separated the two germline ends. The CDR3 DNA sequence: TGTGCCGGCCGTGCCGGAAACACAGATACGCAGTATTTT. Translating it yields CAGRAGNTDTQYF.

The chain uses TRBV29-1 and TRBJ2-1; TRBD2 aligns across 11 bases. CDR3 size: 12 residues. The V segment lost 7 bases and the J segment 5 bases; nucleotides outside the gene matches: 1. CDR1 and CDR2 (germline): SQVTM, ANQGSEA. CDR3 coding DNA: TGCAGCGGGGGACTAGCGGACAATGAGCAGTTCTTC. It yields the protein CSGGLADNEQFF.

This sequence joins TRBV6-1 and TRBJ2-7; D is unclear. This CDR3 comprises 14 residues. Between the trimmed V and J ends, which lost 3 bases and 3 bases, there was a span of 12 bases. Germline V CDR1 and CDR2: MNHNS, SASEGT. The CDR3 bases are TGTGCCAGCAGTGATAATCCAGCCCGCTACGAGCAGTACTTC. It codes for CASSDNPARYEQYF.

The chain uses TRBV30 and TRBJ1-2; TRBD1 matches at 9 bases. CDR1 and CDR2 from the germline V gene are GTSNPN and SVGIG (reference sequence). The CDR3 is 11 amino acids. Trimming cost V 8 bases and J 6 bases; bases outside gene matches: 4. The CDR3 spells CAGGQGNGYTF. CDR3 bases: TGTGCCGGGGGACAGGGAAATGGCTACACCTTC.

In its sample, this clone was seen a few times. The rearrangement joins TRBV28 to TRBJ1-6, with TRBD1 matching over 7 bases. The length of the CDR3 is 14 residues. The V gene end was trimmed by 6 bases and the J gene end by 13 bases; junction bases not matched to a gene: 12. Per germline, CDR1 MDHEN and CDR2 SYDVKM. CDR3 sequence: CASRQTGSVGPLHF. In DNA, the CDR3 is TGTGCCAGCAGACAGACAGGGTCCGTAGGGCCCCTCCACTTT.

The V call is TRBV5-1, the J call TRBJ2-4; 9 nucleotides align to TRBD1. V shed 4 bases, J shed 5 bases, and the junction held 4 bases outside the gene matches. CDR3 length: 14 residues. The germline V gene encodes CDR1 SGHRS and CDR2 YFSETQ. The CDR3 DNA reads as TGCGCCAGCAGCCCTCGGACAGGGGAAAACATTCAGTACTTC. This codes for CASSPRTGENIQYF.

V gene TRBV14 combines with J gene TRBJ2-5; 14 bases are a match to TRBD2. V gave up 0 bases and J gave up 2 bases; unmatched junction bases: 2. Germline V gene lookup returns CDR1 SGHDN and CDR2 FVKESK. CDR3 length equals 17 residues. The CDR3 sequence is CASSQEGTSGGQETQYF. Written as DNA, the CDR3 is TGTGCCAGCAGCCAAGAGGGGACTAGCGGGGGACAAGAGACCCAGTACTTC.

J is TRBJ2-7 and V is TRBV29-1; 11 nucleotides line up with TRBD2. CDR3 length equals 15 residues. V was pared by 4 bases and J by 6 bases, with 11 bases of the junction left unmatched. CDR1 and CDR2 (germline): SQVTM, ANQGSEA. The CDR3 region has the DNA TGCAGCGTTGGGAGGGGGACTAGCGGTTGGCGCGAGCAGTACTTC. It encodes CSVGRGTSGWREQYF.

Here the CDR3 reads CSVGSSQGEKLFF. The CDR3 DNA follows: TGCAGCGTTGGTTCCAGTCAGGGGGAAAAACTGTTTTTT. The chain has TRBV29-1 and TRBJ1-4, with D possibly being TRBD1 (6 bases). Trimming cost V 4 bases and J 8 bases, with 14 bases left between them. The CDR3 runs to 13 residues. Germline assignment: CDR1 SQVTM and CDR2 ANQGSEA.

The V gene is TRBV10-3, the J gene TRBJ2-7; D might be TRBD1 or TRBD2, each matching 6 bases. CDR1 and CDR2 from the germline V gene are ENHRY and SYGVKD. Trimming cost V 10 bases and J 5 bases, with 21 bases left between them. The CDR3 extends over 14 amino acids. CDR3 sequence: CATTHRAWGDEQYF. CDR3 bases: TGTGCCACGACACACAGGGCGTGGGGGGACGAGCAGTACTTC.

This clone showed up just a few times. The rearrangement uses TRBV4-1 and TRBJ1-2; the D is unclear. The CDR3 covers 15 residues. The V gene lost 0 bases and the J gene lost 3 bases, with 11 bases spanning the gap. CDR1 and CDR2 (germline): MGHRA, YSYEKL. The CDR3 spells CASSQDVSSYYGYTF. CDR3 nucleotide sequence: TGCGCCAGCAGCCAAGATGTTTCGAGTTACTATGGCTACACCTTC.

The chain links TRBV11-2 to TRBJ1-2, with TRBD1 matching 8 bases. CDR1 and CDR2 from the germline V gene are SGHAT and FQNNGV. Trimming removed 4 bases from V and 2 bases from J; junction bases left unmatched: 6. The CDR3 contains 15 residues. In DNA, the CDR3 is TGTGCCAGCAGCTCAGGACAGGGAGGGAACTATGGCTACACCTTC. Encoded protein: CASSSGQGGNYGYTF. The full variable domain, completed using reference TRBV11-2 and TRBJ1-2, is EAGVAQSPRYKIIEKRQSVAFWCNPISGHATLYWYQQILGQGPKLLIQFQNNGVVDDSQLPKDRFSAERLKGVDSTLKIQPAKLEDSAVYLCASSSGQGGNYGYTFGSGTRLTVV.

This sequence joins TRBV27 and TRBJ2-7, with TRBD2 as a possible D gene (5 bases). Trimming removed 0 bases from V and 4 bases from J, with 7 bases in between. Germline V gene sequence: CDR1 MNHEY, CDR2 SMNVEV (reference sequence). The CDR3 is 13 residues long. The CDR3 DNA sequence: TGTGCCAGCAGTTTATCCTCGGGATACGAGCAGTACTTC. Translating gives CASSLSSGYEQYF.

V and J are TRBV25-1 and TRBJ2-2; the match to TRBD2 covers 9 bases. This CDR3 contains 17 residues. The trim removed 8 bases at V and 1 base at J, leaving 11 bases unmatched. CDR1 and CDR2 (germline): MGHDK, SYGVNS. Here the CDR3 DNA reads TGTGCCAGCTTCCCGGGGGAGACTAGCGGGAACACCGGGGAGCTGTTTTTT. Its translation: CASFPGETSGNTGELFF.

The chain is built from TRBV14 and TRBJ2-5; 7 nucleotides line up with TRBD1. This CDR3 spans 15 amino acids. The V gene end was trimmed by 1 base and the J gene end by 1 base; junction bases not matched to a gene: 3. Germline lookup yields CDR1 SGHDN and CDR2 FVKESK. The CDR3 nucleotides are TGTGCCAGCAGCCAAGCACAGGGGAGCCAAGAGACCCAGTACTTC. Translated: CASSQAQGSQETQYF. The full variable domain, its missing parts supplied by reference TRBV14 and TRBJ2-5, is EAGVTQFPSHSVIEKGQTVTLRCDPISGHDNLYWYRRVMGKEIKFLLHFVKESKQDESGMPNNRFLAERTGGTYSTLKVQPAELEDSGVYFCASSQAQGSQETQYFGPGTRLLVL.

The rearrangement uses TRBV14 and TRBJ1-1; D is unresolved. Trimming removed 4 bases at V and 1 base at J, with 10 bases between. Germline values: CDR1 SGHDN, CDR2 FVKESK. The CDR3 has 14 residues. In DNA form, the CDR3 reads TGTGCCAGCAGCCTCCGGACGGCGAACACTGAAGCTTTCTTT. This encodes CASSLRTANTEAFF.

For this clone: Its ends do not fully match the called genes, so a read error is possible. The V call is TRBV14, the J call TRBJ1-2; the D is unclear. This CDR3 region has 12 residues. Germline CDR1 and CDR2: SGHDN and FVKESK. The CDR3 is CASGQARGGYTF. CDR3 nucleotide sequence: TGTGCCAGCGGCCAGGCGCGGGGTGGCTACACCTTC.